One and the same sample provided the 24 T cell receptor beta chains below, sequenced in a study of human T cells and chemical hapten exposure. TCRdb independently ran MiXCR on the RACE reads; one entry per CDR3 protein. The table records 300,000 to 400,000 distinct CDR3 sequences, roughly 5% of them present only once. The time point: pre-sensitization, week 0. Treatment in this sample: therapeutic diphenylcyclopropenone sensitization with weekly scalp DPC. The material sequenced was whole blood, taken in connection with sensitization to the hapten diphenylcyclopropenone (DPC). These receptors all stem from a woman aged 45-60 years with alopecia areata. Some clones in this sample may be carry-over from other donors' samples.

There are many counts of this clonotype. The chain couples TRBV29-1 to TRBJ2-1; TRBD2 might be the D (5 bases). The CDR3 is made up of 12 amino acids. CDR1 is SQVTM and CDR2 is ANQGSEA in the germline V gene. Trimming stripped 8 bases from V and 4 bases from J, with 12 bases between. The CDR3 region is CSLEGRYNEQFF. CDR3 DNA sequence: TGCAGCCTGGAAGGGAGATACAATGAGCAGTTCTTC.

Ten or more counts support this clonotype. The rearrangement joins TRBV12-3 or TRBV12-4 to TRBJ2-3; D may be TRBD2 (6 bases). The CDR3 is 14 amino acids. V lost 3 bases and J lost 3, with 10 bases in between. CDR3 residues: CASSFGGRTDTQYF. The CDR3 DNA sequence: TGTGCCAGCAGTTTCGGGGGTAGGACAGATACGCAGTATTTT.

This clonotype was seen ten or more times. J is TRBJ2-7 and V is TRBV21-1; the DNA was not compared with TRBD2, the D call given in the table. TRBV21-1 is an annotated pseudogene. This CDR3 spans 14 amino acids. The CDR3: CASSKGSRVREQYF. Written as DNA, the CDR3 is TGTGCCAGCAGCAAAGGTTCGAGGGTCCGGGAGCAGTACTTC.

There are a few counts of this clonotype. J is TRBJ2-3 and V is TRBV20-1; D is undetermined. V lost 1 base, J lost 0 bases, and 8 bases lay in between. Looked up from germline, CDR1 is DFQATT and CDR2 is SNEGSKA (reference sequence). The CDR3 sequence is 14 residues long. The CDR3 here is CSARVPSSTDTQYF. The CDR3 region has the DNA TGCAGTGCTAGAGTCCCTTCTAGCACAGATACGCAGTATTTT.

In this sample, this clonotype turned up a few times. This chain uses TRBV4-1 with TRBJ1-5; tentatively, D is TRBD1 (5 bases). The CDR3 runs 13 residues. Germline V gene sequence: CDR1 MGHRA, CDR2 YSYEKL. With 0 bases removed from V and 9 bases from J, the gap between germline ends came to 9 bases. The chain's CDR3 is CASSQEGPGPQHF. CDR3 DNA: TGCGCCAGCAGCCAAGAGGGGCCCGGGCCCCAGCATTTT.

Many counts were recorded for this clonotype. The rearrangement links TRBV6-6 to TRBJ1-5; 8 positions match TRBD1. The V and J ends lost 8 bases and 2 bases, in that order; junction bases with no gene match: 2. Germline loops: CDR1 MNHNY, CDR2 SVGAGI (reference sequence). This CDR3 comprises 13 residues. The CDR3 coding sequence is TGTGCCAGCTTGACAGGGGGCAATCAGCCCCAGCATTTT. Translated, it gives CASLTGGNQPQHF.

This clonotype was seen at least ten times. The chain carries TRBV29-1 and TRBJ1-1; 11 bases fit TRBD1. CDR1 SQVTM and CDR2 ANQGSEA come from the germline V gene. Losses at the gene ends were 1 base for V and 3 bases for J; bases not matched to a gene: 4. There are 15 residues in the CDR3. CDR3 DNA sequence: TGCAGCGTTGAAGGGACAGGGGGCTTGGACACTGAAGCTTTCTTT. This gives the protein CSVEGTGGLDTEAFF.

The chain has TRBV14 and TRBJ1-3; no clear D gene. Trimming pared 4 bases from V and 2 bases from J, leaving 15 bases between. Germline lookup yields CDR1 SGHDN and CDR2 FVKESK. The CDR3 consists of 16 residues. The CDR3 DNA follows: TGTGCCAGCAGCCCTTATAGTGGCCGAACTGGAAACACCATATATTTT. Translating it yields CASSPYSGRTGNTIYF.

In its sample, this clonotype was seen a few times. The chain couples TRBV7-9 to TRBJ1-1, with D unresolved. The germline V gene encodes CDR1 SEHNR and CDR2 FQNEAQ (reference sequence). The length of the CDR3 is 10 residues. With 4 bases removed from V and 10 bases from J, the gap between germline ends came to 7 bases. In nucleotides, the CDR3 is TGTGCCAGCAGCTCGCTTGCAGCTTTCTTT. It codes for CASSSLAAFF.

In this sample, this clonotype turned up many times. The CDR3 is CASSQVAGGLNEQFF. The CDR3, as DNA: TGTGCCAGCAGCCAAGTGGCGGGGGGTCTTAATGAGCAGTTCTTC. The J gene is TRBJ2-1, the V gene TRBV3-1, with TRBD2 identical over 8 bases. There are 15 residues in the CDR3. Germline V gives CDR1 LGHDT, CDR2 YNNKEL (reference sequence). J lost 7 bases, V lost 1 base, and 6 bases had no gene match.

The rearrangement uses TRBV27 and TRBJ1-5, with D possibly being TRBD1 (5 bases). The CDR3 runs to 12 residues. V was shortened by 6 bases and J by 13 bases, with 16 bases between the two germline ends. In germline, CDR1 is MNHEY, CDR2 SMNVEV (reference sequence). The CDR3 DNA reads TGTGCCAGCAGACGGGGCACGGGGTATCAGCATTTT. Encoded protein: CASRRGTGYQHF.

With regard to this clonotype: The junction departs from germline at one end; a sequencing error may be responsible. The chain uses TRBV5-6 and TRBJ2-7, with TRBD1 matching over 9 bases. There are 14 residues in the CDR3. Germline CDR1 reads SGHDT; CDR2 reads YYEEEE. The CDR3 sequence: CTSTPGQGSYEQYF. The CDR3, as DNA: TGTACCAGCACTCCGGGACAGGGATCCTACGAGCAGTACTTC.

This clonotype was detected many times. This chain connects TRBV6-1 to TRBJ2-2; 8 bases fit TRBD2. The germline CDR1 and CDR2 sequences are MNHNS and SASEGT. Germline trimming cut 5 bases from V and 2 bases from J; bases unmatched to any gene: 13. The CDR3 is 18 amino acids. The CDR3 nucleotides are TGTGCCAGCAGTCCACTTCGAGGGACTAGTCTAAACACCGGGGAGCTGTTTTTT. This codes for CASSPLRGTSLNTGELFF.

This clonotype was counted between two and nine times. The V gene is TRBV29-1, the J gene TRBJ2-6; no clear D. CDR3 length: 15 residues. V was trimmed by 1 base and J by 0 bases, leaving 7 bases between them. Germline V gene data show CDR1 as SQVTM and CDR2 as ANQGSEA. The CDR3 region is CSVEVPDSGANVLTF. DNA for the CDR3: TGCAGCGTTGAAGTTCCGGACTCTGGGGCCAACGTCCTGACTTTC. Complete variable domain (other parts from reference TRBV29-1 and TRBJ2-6): SAVISQKPSRDICQRGTSLTIQCQVDSQVTMMFWYRQQPGQSLTLIATANQGSEATYESGFVIDKFPISRPNLTFSTLTVSNMSPEDSSIYLCSVEVPDSGANVLTFGAGSRLTVL.

CDR3 nucleotide sequence: TGTGCCAGCAGCTCAGAACTAGCGACCTTTGAGACCCAGTACTTC. This translates into CASSSELATFETQYF. The chain employs TRBV5-4 and TRBJ2-5; 7 bases fit TRBD2. CDR1 and CDR2 from the germline V gene are SGHNT and YYREEE (reference sequence). Trimming cost V 3 bases and J 5 bases; bases outside gene matches: 10. The CDR3 is 15 amino acids.

This clonotype was found many times. The rearrangement uses TRBV20-1 and TRBJ2-1; D possibly corresponds to TRBD2 (6 bases). Germline loops: CDR1 DFQATT, CDR2 SNEGSKA (reference sequence). The V end lost 1 base, the J end lost 1 base, and 8 bases lay between the germline ends. The CDR3 loop spans 14 amino acids. CDR3 loop: CSARGGRSYNEQFF. The DNA of the CDR3 is TGCAGTGCTAGAGGGGGGAGGTCCTACAATGAGCAGTTCTTC.

This clonotype turned up a few times. This rearrangement joins TRBV28 to TRBJ1-2; TRBD1 is a possible D gene (5 bases). Per germline, CDR1 MDHEN and CDR2 SYDVKM. V was shortened by 9 bases and J by 3 bases, with 14 bases between the two germline ends. CDR3 length: 13 amino acids. The CDR3 nucleotides read TGTGCCAGTTCGACAGAATTTTACTATGGCTACACCTTC. Protein product: CASSTEFYYGYTF.

This clonotype turned up a few times. This chain joins TRBV27 and TRBJ1-1; no reliable D call. The V gene's germline CDR1 is MNHEY and CDR2 SMNVEV (reference sequence). This CDR3 spans 14 amino acids. With 3 bases removed from V and 3 bases from J, the gap between germline ends came to 11 bases. The CDR3 region has the DNA TGTGCCAGCAGTTTGCTGGGTAAGGACACTGAAGCTTTCTTT. As protein: CASSLLGKDTEAFF.

CDR3 sequence (DNA): TGTGCCAGCAGCTTCTCACTAGCGGTAGATACAGAGACCCAGTACTTC. This encodes CASSFSLAVDTETQYF. The chain carries TRBV7-6 and TRBJ2-5; TRBD2 agrees at 8 bases. The CDR3 has 16 amino acids. The V gene's germline CDR1 is SGHVS and CDR2 FNYEAQ. V shed 3 bases and J 4 bases; nucleotides not matched to a gene: 10.

This clonotype has more than one count but fewer than ten. The gene calls are TRBV12-3 or TRBV12-4 and TRBJ2-7; 12 nucleotides line up with TRBD2. This CDR3 has 14 residues. V was pared by 6 bases and J by 2 bases, with 2 bases of the junction left unmatched. The CDR3 DNA reads as TGTGCCAGCAGCCGACTAGCGGGGGCCTACGAGCAGTACTTC. This codes for CASSRLAGAYEQYF.

This clonotype is a singleton in its sample. The gene calls are TRBV4-3 and TRBJ1-1, with unresolved D. CDR3 length: 16 amino acids. V was trimmed by 0 bases and J by 0 bases, leaving 11 bases between them. Germline CDR1 and CDR2: LGHNA and YSLEER. The CDR3 is CASSQDGSEMNTEAFF. The CDR3 DNA follows: TGCGCCAGCAGCCAAGATGGGTCCGAAATGAACACTGAAGCTTTCTTT.

This clonotype occurred many times. V and J are TRBV6-5 and TRBJ2-3; no clear D gene. CDR1 is MNHEY and CDR2 is SVGAGI in the germline V gene. The V and J ends lost 8 bases and 6 bases respectively, with 6 bases between them. The CDR3 loop spans 10 amino acids. This CDR3 reads CASGRDTQYF. DNA for the CDR3: TGTGCCAGCGGGCGGGATACGCAGTATTTT.

In its sample, this clonotype was seen a few times. V is TRBV29-1 and J is TRBJ2-5; tentatively, D is TRBD2 (5 bases). Germline V gene lookup returns CDR1 SQVTM and CDR2 ANQGSEA. This CDR3 contains 12 residues. V lost 8 bases and J 0 bases, leaving 10 bases between the germline ends. This chain's CDR3 is CSISGYQETQYF. The CDR3 nucleotides are TGCAGCATAAGCGGTTACCAAGAGACCCAGTACTTC.

The table lists this clonotype with many counts. The rearrangement links TRBV24-1 to TRBJ2-1, with D possibly called TRBD1 or TRBD2 (5 bases each). Trimming took 7 bases from V and 1 from J, leaving 28 bases between them. The CDR3 consists of 20 residues. The germline CDR1 and CDR2 sequences are KGHDR and SFDVKD. For the CDR3, the DNA is TGTGCCACCAGCCCCGTCGCTGATAGGGGACGGAGTCTTTCCTACAATGAGCAGTTCTTC. It codes for CATSPVADRGRSLSYNEQFF.